This record concerns one T cell receptor beta chain sequence. The data belong to a study of CD8+CD57+ T cells in acquired aplastic anemia. CDR1 is SEHNR and CDR2 is FQNEAQ in the germline V gene (reference sequence). V was pared by 3 bases and J by 7 bases, with 9 bases between. The CDR3 sequence is 12 residues long. TCR beta VDJ and CDR3 profiles were obtained from a genomic DNA template. TCRdb re-called the reads through MiXCR, storing one row per CDR3 protein. The sample holds a few hundred thousand distinct CDR3 sequences, roughly 55% seen once. The TCR comes from a human donor in good health. Sequencing was done on a sample of sorted CD4+, CD8+, or CD8+CD57+ T cells (not recorded which) from PBMCs. The chain combines TRBV7-9 with TRBJ1-2; no clear D gene. The CDR3: CASSFEFSGYTF. CDR3 DNA: TGTGCCAGCAGCTTTGAGTTCTCTGGCTACACCTTC.